The 30 T cell receptor beta chains below come from one sample, sequenced in a study of blood T cell repertoires in COVID-19 (TCRdb year 2020). The receptor library was made with the immunoSEQ multiplex PCR assay. TCRdb re-hosts the immuneACCESS table, in-frame sequences only. Its copies lack some clones; in the studies checked, an unresolved V gene accounts for under half of them, and the cause for the rest is not known. The sample has some 300,000 clones on record, around 90% of them singletons. In total, the top ten clones hold 1% of the sample. Sequenced input: peripheral blood. The receptor set was obtained from a woman aged 40-49 years with COVID-19, enrolled during active disease.

V gene TRBV11-1 combines with J gene TRBJ2-7; D is possibly TRBD2 (6 bases). The V end was cut by 6 bases, the J end by 3 bases, with 15 bases between. CDR3 length: 14 residues. In germline, CDR1 is SGHAT, CDR2 FQDESV (reference sequence). The CDR3 sequence is CASSFSGLLYEQYF. As DNA, the CDR3 is TGTGCCAGCAGTTTTTCGGGACTCCTCTACGAGCAGTACTTC. Variable domain in full (rest from reference TRBV11-1 and TRBJ2-7): EAEVAQSPRYKITEKSQAVAFWCDPISGHATLYWYRQILGQGPELLVQFQDESVVDDSQLPKDRFSAERLKGVDSTLKIQPAELGDSAMYLCASSFSGLLYEQYFGPGTRLTVT.

V gene TRBV9 combines with J gene TRBJ1-1, with D tentatively TRBD1 (6 bases). The CDR3 runs 15 residues. The germline CDR1 and CDR2 sequences are SGDLS and YYNGEE. Trimming shortened V by 3 bases and J by 3 bases, and 15 bases separated the two germline ends. CDR3 coding DNA: TGTGCCAGCAGCGCTCACACGGACAGCTACACTGAAGCTTTCTTT. Protein product: CASSAHTDSYTEAFF.

Here the CDR3 DNA reads TGTGCCAGCAGTGAGGAGTTAACAGGGATCGATACGCAGTATTTT. Translation: CASSEELTGIDTQYF. The chain carries TRBV6-4 and TRBJ2-3; TRBD1 is a possible D gene (6 bases). The CDR3 is 15 residues long. With 3 bases removed from V and 6 bases from J, the gap between germline ends came to 16 bases. From germline, CDR1 is MRHNA and CDR2 SNTAGT.

This clone was seen a single time. The DNA for the CDR3 is TGTGCCAGCAGCTTCCCCGCAACTAATGAAAAACTGTTTTTT. This codes for CASSFPATNEKLFF. The J gene is TRBJ1-4, the V gene TRBV5-5; D not resolved. V was cut by 2 bases and J by 0 bases, with 5 bases left in between. Germline V gives CDR1 SGHKS, CDR2 YYEKEE (reference sequence). The CDR3 covers 14 residues.

The V gene is TRBV27, the J gene TRBJ2-5; possible D gene TRBD1, 5 bases. The CDR3 is made up of 14 amino acids. V gave up 5 bases and J gave up 2 bases, with 12 bases separating them. Germline V lookup: CDR1 MNHEY, CDR2 SMNVEV (reference sequence). CDR3 sequence (DNA): TGTGCCAGCAGTGCGACAGTCTTACAAGAGACCCAGTACTTC. This encodes CASSATVLQETQYF.

The CDR3 reads CASSPAAASGSRNTQYF. The CDR3 nucleotides read TGTGCCAGCAGTCCGGCGGCGGCTAGCGGGTCAAGGAATACGCAGTATTTT. The gene calls are TRBV27 and TRBJ2-3; 8 bases are shared with TRBD2. After removal of 5 bases from V and 7 bases from J, the junction contained 17 bases not matched to a gene. Germline values: CDR1 MNHEY, CDR2 SMNVEV (reference sequence). The CDR3 sequence is 17 residues long.

This chain uses TRBV6-6 with TRBJ2-7, with TRBD1 matching over 7 bases. This CDR3 has 14 residues. Trimming took 6 bases from V and 3 from J; bases not matched to a gene: 8. CDR1 and CDR2 (germline): MNHNY, SVGAGI (reference sequence). DNA for the CDR3: TGTGCCAGCAGGCCCGGGACAGCTTACTACGAGCAGTACTTC. It yields the protein CASRPGTAYYEQYF.

The chain employs TRBV5-4 and TRBJ2-2; 8 bases fit TRBD2. This CDR3 region has 17 residues. With V trimmed by 6 bases and J by 1 base, 11 bases remained unmatched. Germline CDR1 is SGHNT and CDR2 is YYREEE (reference sequence). Written as DNA, the CDR3 is TGTGCCAGCACTGATTTACCGGGACTAGGGAACACCGGGGAGCTGTTTTTT. The encoded protein is CASTDLPGLGNTGELFF. The complete variable domain, with remaining parts taken from reference TRBV5-4 and TRBJ2-2, reads ETGVTQSPTHLIKTRGQQVTLRCSSQSGHNTVSWYQQALGQGPQFIFQYYREEENGRGNFPPRFSGLQFPNYSSELNVNALELDDSALYLCASTDLPGLGNTGELFFGEGSRLTVL.

This chain uses TRBV9 with TRBJ2-1, with 9 bases matching TRBD1. The CDR3 has 16 amino acids. CDR1 and CDR2 (germline): SGDLS, YYNGEE. J lost 7 bases, V lost 5 bases, and 13 bases had no gene match. As DNA, the CDR3 is TGTGCCAGCAGTAAGAACCGGGACAGGGTAGGAAATGAGCAGTTCTTC. This gives the protein CASSKNRDRVGNEQFF.

The chain carries TRBV27 and TRBJ1-4, with TRBD1 identical over 10 bases. The germline gives CDR1 MNHEY, CDR2 SMNVEV (reference sequence). There are 15 residues in the CDR3. V was pared by 3 bases and J by 7 bases, with 5 bases of the junction left unmatched. The CDR3 DNA follows: TGTGCCAGCAGTTTTCATGGACAGGGGGGTGAAAAACTGTTTTTT. Protein sequence: CASSFHGQGGEKLFF.

The rearrangement joins TRBV21-1 to TRBJ1-4; TRBD1 was called by the table and not checked on the DNA. TRBV21-1 is annotated as a pseudogene. The CDR3 runs to 15 residues. The DNA for the CDR3 is TGTGCCAGCAGCACGCGGACAGCGTATAATGAAAAACTGTTTTTT. Its protein product is CASSTRTAYNEKLFF.

The chain couples TRBV11-2 to TRBJ2-6, with TRBD1 as a possible D gene (6 bases). The CDR3 spans 15 residues. V was clipped by 4 bases and J by 2 bases, with 9 bases between them. Looked up from germline, CDR1 is SGHAT and CDR2 is FQNNGV. CDR3 residues: CASSWTATGANVLTF. The CDR3 coding sequence is TGTGCCAGCAGCTGGACAGCGACTGGGGCCAACGTCCTGACTTTC.

J is TRBJ1-5 and V is TRBV4-2, with a tentative D call TRBD1 (5 bases). Trimming took 4 bases from V and 7 from J, leaving 11 bases between them. Germline lookup yields CDR1 LGHNA and CDR2 YNFKEQ. The CDR3 runs 13 residues. In DNA, the CDR3 is TGTGCCAGCAGCCTTCGCCAGGGCCAGCCCCAGCATTTT. Residues: CASSLRQGQPQHF.

The rearrangement links TRBV7-9 to TRBJ2-7, with 8 bases identical to TRBD1. V dropped 4 bases and J dropped 2; count of bases not matched to a gene: 4. The length of the CDR3 is 14 residues. The germline CDR1 and CDR2 sequences are SEHNR and FQNEAQ (reference sequence). The CDR3 protein is CASSSQTGAYEQYF. The CDR3 DNA follows: TGTGCCAGCAGCTCTCAGACAGGGGCCTACGAGCAGTACTTC. The variable domain in full, completed from reference TRBV7-9 and TRBJ2-7, reads DTGVSQNPRHKITKRGQNVTFRCDPISEHNRLYWYRQTLGQGPEFLTYFQNEAQLEKSRLLSDRFSAERPKGSFSTLEIQRTEQGDSAMYLCASSSQTGAYEQYFGPGTRLTVT.

This clone has just one count. CDR3 in amino acids: CASSSDRGYGYTF. CDR3 nucleotide sequence: TGTGCCAGCAGCTCGGACAGGGGGTATGGCTACACCTTC. The V and J genes are TRBV2 and TRBJ1-2; 10 positions match TRBD1. Trimming took 6 bases from V and 5 from J; bases not matched to a gene: 3. In germline, CDR1 is SNHLY, CDR2 FYNNEI. The CDR3 totals 13 residues.

V and J are TRBV29-1 and TRBJ1-2; TRBD1 matches at 9 bases. CDR1 and CDR2 (germline): SQVTM, ANQGSEA. With V trimmed by 0 bases and J by 4 bases, 9 bases remained unmatched. This CDR3 contains 16 residues. This CDR3 is CSVEDADRGWGYGYTF. The CDR3 coding sequence is TGCAGCGTTGAAGATGCGGACAGGGGTTGGGGCTATGGCTACACCTTC.

The CDR3 region has the DNA TGTGCCATCAGTTCGGGGGGGCTCCCAAAGAACACTGAAGCTTTCTTT. Its translation: CAISSGGLPKNTEAFF. The V and J genes are TRBV10-3 and TRBJ1-1, with a weak D call TRBD1 (6 bases). The CDR3 has 16 amino acids. V lost 5 bases and J lost 1, with 17 bases in between. Germline V gene data show CDR1 as ENHRY and CDR2 as SYGVKD.

The V and J genes are TRBV28 and TRBJ1-5, with D possibly matching TRBD1 (5 bases). This CDR3 comprises 14 residues. Per germline, CDR1 MDHEN and CDR2 SYDVKM. Trimming shortened V by 8 bases and J by 3 bases, and 14 bases separated the two germline ends. DNA of the CDR3: TGTGCCAGCCATTTACGGGGGGTCAATCAGCCCCAGCATTTT. This gives the protein CASHLRGVNQPQHF.

This clone showed up just once. This chain uses TRBV5-6 with TRBJ1-1; D is unclear. Germline V gene sequence: CDR1 SGHDT, CDR2 YYEEEE. V was clipped by 0 bases and J by 1 base, with 7 bases between them. The CDR3 sequence is 14 residues long. CDR3 sequence: CASSLGSGNTEAFF. The CDR3 DNA reads as TGTGCCAGCAGCTTGGGCTCGGGGAACACTGAAGCTTTCTTT.

The rearrangement links TRBV5-6 to TRBJ1-3; no clear D gene. Trimming took off 4 bases at V and 4 bases at J, with 12 bases between the two ends. This CDR3 region has 14 residues. CDR1 is SGHDT and CDR2 is YYEEEE in the germline V gene. Here the CDR3 reads CASSGGGKGNTIYF. In DNA form, the CDR3 reads TGTGCCAGCAGCGGAGGAGGCAAGGGAAACACCATATATTTT.

This chain links TRBV10-3 with TRBJ2-5, with D perhaps matching TRBD1 (6 bases). Trimming cost V 2 bases and J 1 base, with 23 bases left between them. This CDR3 is 19 amino acids long. Germline values: CDR1 ENHRY, CDR2 SYGVKD. CDR3 sequence reads: CAISEDQLWNRDIQETQYF. Here the CDR3 DNA reads TGTGCCATCAGTGAGGACCAGCTCTGGAATAGGGACATCCAAGAGACCCAGTACTTC.

The V call is TRBV7-9, the J call TRBJ1-6; TRBD1 is a possible D gene (5 bases). This CDR3 comprises 15 residues. Germline V gene data show CDR1 as SEHNR and CDR2 as FQNEAQ (reference sequence). Trimming left V 5 bases short and J 7 bases short, with 15 bases between. CDR3 loop: CASSRDSSRNSPLHF. CDR3 nucleotides: TGTGCCAGCAGCCGAGACAGCAGTAGGAATTCACCCCTCCACTTT.

This clone was found once. The chain employs TRBV7-2 and TRBJ1-1, with D unclear. Germline CDR1 and CDR2: SGHTA and FQGNSA. The germline V and J ends were trimmed by 2 bases and 7 bases, with 11 bases remaining between them. This CDR3 has 13 amino acids. The CDR3 protein is CASSLSPGDEAFF. The CDR3, as DNA: TGTGCCAGCAGCTTATCCCCCGGAGATGAAGCTTTCTTT.

This clone was counted once. The gene calls are TRBV3-1 (or the pseudogene TRBV3-2) and TRBJ2-7; no clear D. The V gene lost 4 bases and the J gene lost 2 bases, with 15 bases spanning the gap. Per germline, CDR1 LGHDT and CDR2 YNNKEL (reference sequence). This CDR3 is 15 amino acids long. CDR3 DNA sequence: TGTGCCAGCAGCCCCAGATCCGCGGCAACCTACGAGCAGTACTTC. It specifies CASSPRSAATYEQYF.

This chain joins TRBV6-4 and TRBJ2-3; TRBD2 is a possible D gene (6 bases). The CDR3 runs 13 residues. V was clipped by 8 bases and J by 0 bases, with 9 bases between them. Germline CDR1 MRHNA, CDR2 SNTAGT. CDR3: CASGGGSTDTQYF. CDR3 nucleotides: TGTGCCAGCGGTGGAGGGAGCACAGATACGCAGTATTTT.

The genes are TRBV6-2 or TRBV6-3 and TRBJ2-5; 8 bases are a match to TRBD2. The CDR3 covers 16 residues. Germline loops: CDR1 MNHEY, CDR2 SVGEGT. V lost 0 bases to trimming and J lost 7 bases; unmatched junction nucleotides: 10. The CDR3: CASSYSAGAAGGTQYF. The CDR3 region has the DNA TGTGCCAGCAGTTACTCTGCAGGAGCGGCGGGGGGGACCCAGTACTTC.

The V and J genes are TRBV6-4 and TRBJ2-7; 8 nucleotides agree with TRBD1. CDR1 and CDR2 from the germline V gene are MRHNA and SNTAGT. The CDR3 is made up of 14 amino acids. V lost 1 base to trimming and J lost 6 bases; unmatched junction nucleotides: 5. The CDR3: CASSDCQGAGEQYF. The DNA for the CDR3 is TGTGCCAGCAGTGACTGTCAGGGGGCGGGCGAGCAGTACTTC.

CDR3 amino acids: CASSKKTGTSGTHEQFF. The CDR3 DNA reads TGTGCCAGCAGCAAAAAAACCGGGACTAGCGGGACCCATGAGCAGTTCTTC. The rearrangement links TRBV7-9 to TRBJ2-1, with 13 positions matching TRBD2. Germline-derived CDR1 and CDR2 are SEHNR and FQNEAQ (reference sequence). V lost 5 bases to trimming and J lost 8 bases; unmatched junction nucleotides: 12. There are 17 residues in the CDR3.

The chain is built from TRBV28 and TRBJ2-6; 10 bases line up with TRBD1. Germline V CDR1 and CDR2: MDHEN, SYDVKM. The CDR3 contains 18 residues. Germline trimming cut 6 bases from V and 0 bases from J; bases unmatched to any gene: 8. Here the CDR3 DNA reads TGTGCCAGCAGGTCCGGGACAGGGGCCCCCTCTGGGGCCAACGTCCTGACTTTC. Translated: CASRSGTGAPSGANVLTF.

The chain couples TRBV4-2 to TRBJ1-1; D is perhaps TRBD1 (6 bases). Germline V CDR1 and CDR2: LGHNA, YNFKEQ. The V gene lost 1 base and the J gene lost 3 bases, with 15 bases spanning the gap. The CDR3 loop spans 16 amino acids. The CDR3 loop reads CASSQVTATGYTEAFF. As DNA, the CDR3 is TGTGCCAGCAGCCAAGTCACCGCGACAGGATACACTGAAGCTTTCTTT.